This T cell receptor beta chain was retrieved from a study of blood T cell repertoires in COVID-19 (dated by TCRdb to about 2020). Context from the whole study: Samples from collaborators originated in the United States, Italy and Spain and spanned both the acute and convalescent phases of COVID-19. The prospective study material was composed of cDNA or gDNA derived from T cells, B-cell-depleted T cells, or PBMCs. Deeply sampled blood TCRbeta repertoires from subjects exposed to, actively infected with, or recovered from COVID-19 were included in the dataset. The repertoires were made available in a free public database intended to serve as a resource for research on the immune response to SARS-CoV-2. Samples were obtained from the ongoing ImmuneRACE study (first 160 participants) and from 1,254 subjects provided by 6 global collaborators. Nearly every sample came with metadata listing a de-identified subject ID, COVID-19 status, age in years and sex. Where available, HLA class I and class II types were taken from metadata supplied by the sample provider and were not determined by assay-based typing.

Collaborating institutions collected whole blood in K2EDTA tubes following their own protocols. For TCRbeta analysis, collaborators shipped samples as frozen whole blood, isolated PBMCs, or DNA extracted from either of those sample types. What the study reported, not specific to this receptor: The amount of clinical and demographic metadata varied by source and participant and was provided uncurated.

This clone was seen more than once but under ten times. No antigen is known for it. No clone much larger than this one lies a single base away; base qualities are absent. Inclusive of the bounding cysteine and phenylalanine, the CDR3 is 16 residues long. The CDR3 DNA has 48 bases and is translated from base 1. Trimming removed 5 bases from V and 5 bases from J, leaving 19 bases between the germline ends. The germline V gene supplies CDR1 SGHRS and CDR2 YFSETQ. The immunoSEQ Assay, a bias-controlled multiplex PCR, was used to amplify TCRbeta CDR3 regions from genomic DNA. In the source study's methods: Within the assay, amplification of reference gene primers was used to estimate how many nucleated cells each sample contained. Sequence reads were collapsed and filtered to measure the absolute abundance of every unique TCRbeta CDR3 rearrangement. Productive Simpson clonality was computed per sample as the square root of Simpson's diversity index over productive rearrangements. TCRdb re-hosts the immuneACCESS table, in-frame sequences only. Its copies lack some clones; in the studies checked, an unresolved V gene accounts for under half of them, and the cause for the rest is not known. That table is the source of V, J and clone size, and D and trimming were worked out from the DNA. The table for this sample lists 240,000 or so clones; 86% of them were counted only once. Jointly, the top ten make up approximately 13% of the sample.

This receptor chain uses TRBV5-1 and TRBJ1-4; a tentative D match to TRBD1 spans 6 bases. Sequenced material: peripheral blood. The TCR comes from an elderly man with acute or convalescent COVID-19. The sequence in DNA is TGCGCCAGCAGACCCTCCTCCCACAGGGTGAATGAAAAACTGTTTTTT. Translated, it reads CASRPSSHRVNEKLFF.